The rows below give T cell receptor beta chains drawn from one sample of a study of blood T cell repertoires in COVID-19. Assay: immunoSEQ multiplex PCR; the TCRdb copy retains only in-frame clones and omits some. The repertoire includes tens of thousands of clones, around 83% of them detected once, and 5.3% sits in the top ten. The sequencing sample was made of peripheral blood. These receptors all stem from a man in his fifties with active COVID-19. The CDR3 runs from the conserved cysteine through the conserved F or W. The D gene is left open where the match is weak. Clone size is given for some rows only: seen once, a few or many times, or a class if the clone is expanded.

d_gene: TRBD1; len: 17; v_gene: TRBV11-2; j_gene: TRBJ1-2; abundance: NA; CDR3nt: TGTGCCAGCAGCCGTAACCGGGACAGGGCAGATAACTATGGCTACACCTTC; CDR3aa: CASSRNRDRADNYGYTF
d_gene: NA; len: 15; v_gene: TRBV27; j_gene: TRBJ2-3; abundance: NA; CDR3nt: TGTGCCAGCAGTTTCCCAGATGCTAGCACAGATACGCAGTATTTT; CDR3aa: CASSFPDASTDTQYF
d_gene: NA; len: 14; v_gene: TRBV19; j_gene: TRBJ2-4; abundance: NA; CDR3nt: TGTGCCAGTTTAGACAGTGGGGGCGGAAACATTCAGTACTTC; CDR3aa: CASLDSGGGNIQYF
d_gene: NA; len: 15; v_gene: TRBV28; j_gene: TRBJ2-6; abundance: NA; CDR3nt: TGTGCCAGCAGTTCCGAGGCAGCTGGGGCCAACGTCCTGACTTTC; CDR3aa: CASSSEAAGANVLTF
d_gene: NA; len: 15; v_gene: TRBV12-5; j_gene: TRBJ2-3; abundance: NA; CDR3nt: TGTGCTAGTGGTTTACAGGGGGGGGTCGCAGATACGCAGTATTTT; CDR3aa: CASGLQGGVADTQYF
d_gene: NA; len: 14; v_gene: TRBV7-3; j_gene: TRBJ2-3; abundance: NA; CDR3nt: TGTGCCAGCAGCTTGCGGGACTCTAGGGATACGCAGTATTTT; CDR3aa: CASSLRDSRDTQYF
d_gene: TRBD2; len: 16; v_gene: TRBV28; j_gene: TRBJ2-1; abundance: NA; CDR3nt: TGTGCCACCGCGGCCGCGGGAGGTCGGTCCTACAATGAGCAGTTCTTC; CDR3aa: CATAAAGGRSYNEQFF
d_gene: TRBD1; len: 16; v_gene: TRBV11-2; j_gene: TRBJ2-2; abundance: few; CDR3nt: TGTGCCAGCAGCTTAGCCCGACAGGGGTTGACCGGGGAGCTGTTTTTT; CDR3aa: CASSLARQGLTGELFF
d_gene: NA; len: 15; v_gene: TRBV6-5; j_gene: TRBJ1-5; abundance: NA; CDR3nt: TGTGCCAGCAGTTCTGACAGAGCTAGCAATCAGCCCCAGCATTTT; CDR3aa: CASSSDRASNQPQHF
d_gene: TRBD2; len: 15; v_gene: TRBV6-5; j_gene: TRBJ2-1; abundance: NA; CDR3nt: TGTGCCAGCAGTTACACCCGGGGGGGCCAGGATGAGCAGTTCTTC; CDR3aa: CASSYTRGGQDEQFF
d_gene: NA; len: 13; v_gene: TRBV12-3/TRBV12-4; j_gene: TRBJ2-3; abundance: NA; CDR3nt: TGTGCCAGCAGTTTCCGGGGCACAGATACGCAGTATTTT; CDR3aa: CASSFRGTDTQYF